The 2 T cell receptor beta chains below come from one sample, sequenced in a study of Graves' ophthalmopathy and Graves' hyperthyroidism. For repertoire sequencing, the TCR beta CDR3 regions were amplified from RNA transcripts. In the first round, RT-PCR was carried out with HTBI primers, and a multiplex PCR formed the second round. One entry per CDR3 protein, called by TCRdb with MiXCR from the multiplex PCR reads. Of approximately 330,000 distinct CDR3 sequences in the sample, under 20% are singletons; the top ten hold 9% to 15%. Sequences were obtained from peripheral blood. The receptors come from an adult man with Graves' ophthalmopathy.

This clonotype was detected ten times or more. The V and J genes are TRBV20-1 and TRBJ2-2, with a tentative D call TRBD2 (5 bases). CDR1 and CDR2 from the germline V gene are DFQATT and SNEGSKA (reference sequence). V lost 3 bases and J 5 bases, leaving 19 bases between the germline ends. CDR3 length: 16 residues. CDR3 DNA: TGCAGTGCTAGGTCCCCCGGAGAGGGCCGGACCGGGGAGCTGTTTTTT. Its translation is CSARSPGEGRTGELFF.

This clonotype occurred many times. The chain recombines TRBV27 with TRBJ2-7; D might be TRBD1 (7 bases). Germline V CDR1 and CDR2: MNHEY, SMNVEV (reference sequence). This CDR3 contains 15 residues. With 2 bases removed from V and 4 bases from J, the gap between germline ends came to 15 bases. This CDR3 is CASSLAGQRGYEQYF. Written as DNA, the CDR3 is TGTGCCAGCAGTTTAGCGGGACAGAGGGGTTACGAGCAGTACTTC.